The 15 T cell receptor beta chains below come from one sample, sequenced in a study of blood T cells in healthy people across ages. Next came a second PCR, run for 7 to 11 cycles, which used a sample-barcoded 5' primer along with a J-beta primer mix. MiXCR, run by TCRdb on the 5' RACE reads, gives a single entry per CDR3 protein. The table shows approximately 790,000 distinct CDR3 sequences, with less than 80% occurring only once. The sequencing sample was made of blood. The origin of the receptors is a man in his thirties or forties in good health.

The chain has TRBV6-5 and TRBJ1-2; TRBD1 matches 8 bases. CDR1 is MNHEY and CDR2 is SVGAGI in the germline V gene. Trimming removed 3 bases from V and 0 bases from J; junction bases left unmatched: 9. This CDR3 has 17 residues. The CDR3 loop is CASSYTTATGANYGYTF. CDR3 in DNA: TGTGCCAGCAGTTATACAACCGCGACAGGGGCTAACTATGGCTACACCTTC.

Of note for this clonotype: A clone one base away is much larger, so this may be a read error. This sequence joins TRBV7-9 and TRBJ1-6; maybe TRBD1 (5 bases). V dropped 7 bases and J dropped 8 bases, with 15 bases sitting between them. The CDR3 covers 14 residues. CDR1 SEHNR and CDR2 FQNEAQ come from the germline V gene (reference sequence). The CDR3 sequence is CASNQQDPYSPLHF. Written as DNA, the CDR3 is TGTGCCAGCAACCAACAGGATCCATATTCACCCCTCCACTTT. The whole variable domain, filled in from reference TRBV7-9 and TRBJ1-6, reads DTGVSQNPRHKITKRGQNVTFRCDPISEHNRLYWYRQTLGQGPEFLTYFQNEAQLEKSRLLSDRFSAERPKGSFSTLEIQRTEQGDSAMYLCASNQQDPYSPLHFGNGTRLTVT.

A few counts support this clonotype. This chain connects TRBV12-3 or TRBV12-4 to TRBJ1-4; TRBD1 matches at 7 bases. V dropped 2 bases and J dropped 3; count of bases not matched to a gene: 0. The CDR3 loop spans 14 amino acids. For the CDR3, the DNA is TGTGCCAGCAGTTTACAGGGGGCTAATGAAAAACTGTTTTTT. This sequence encodes CASSLQGANEKLFF.

J is TRBJ2-4 and V is TRBV5-6; 11 bases are shared with TRBD2. The last part of the DNA fits TRBJ2-7 better; the J call may be wrong. The CDR3 runs 17 residues. Per germline, CDR1 SGHDT and CDR2 YYEEEE. The CDR3 region has the DNA TGTGCCAGCAGCTTTCCCCTAGCGGGGGGCCCCACCTACGAGCAGTACTTC. Its translation is CASSFPLAGGPTYEQYF.

This clonotype came up once. This sequence joins TRBV24-1 and TRBJ2-1, with 8 bases fitting TRBD1. Germline V gene data show CDR1 as KGHDR and CDR2 as SFDVKD. The CDR3 runs 15 residues. J was trimmed by 7 bases and V by 3 bases; bases with no gene match: 7. The CDR3 DNA sequence: TGTGCCACCAGTGATACCGGGACAGGAGGTAATGAGCAGTTCTTC. This encodes CATSDTGTGGNEQFF.

This clonotype was observed at least ten times. CDR3 bases: TGTGCCAGCAGTTTACACCAGACAGGGCACAATGAGCAGTTCTTC. Protein sequence: CASSLHQTGHNEQFF. This chain joins TRBV12-3 or TRBV12-4 and TRBJ2-1, with 7 bases identical to TRBD1. The CDR3 extends over 15 amino acids. The V segment lost 2 bases and the J segment 5 bases; nucleotides outside the gene matches: 6.

The J gene is TRBJ2-1, the V gene TRBV4-2; 7 bases are shared with TRBD2. The CDR3 is made up of 17 amino acids. Trimming at V came to 8 bases and at J to 0 bases, leaving 13 bases not matched to a gene. CDR1 and CDR2 from the germline V gene are LGHNA and YNFKEQ. The CDR3, as DNA: TGTGCCAGCGGCACCTTTGACGGGGGGAGCTCCTACAATGAGCAGTTCTTC. Its protein product is CASGTFDGGSSYNEQFF.

This chain links TRBV20-1 with TRBJ2-5; no firm D call. Near its end, the DNA agrees better with TRBJ2-7, so the J call may be wrong. This CDR3 is built from 13 residues. CDR1 and CDR2 from the germline V gene are DFQATT and SNEGSKA (reference sequence). Written as DNA, the CDR3 is TGCAGTGCTAGAGATACCGATACGGGCGAGCAGTACTTC. This translates into CSARDTDTGEQYF.

A few counts support this clonotype. This chain links TRBV24-1 with TRBJ2-1; possible D gene TRBD1, 5 bases. CDR3 length equals 14 residues. V lost 3 bases to trimming and J lost 10 bases, with 15 bases between them. Per germline, CDR1 KGHDR and CDR2 SFDVKD. Here the CDR3 reads CATSDPLDNQEQFF. CDR3 DNA: TGTGCCACCAGTGATCCCTTGGACAATCAAGAGCAGTTCTTC.

The J gene is TRBJ2-3, the V gene TRBV6-5; 7 nucleotides align to TRBD1. This CDR3 has 13 residues. Germline values: CDR1 MNHEY, CDR2 SVGAGI. With V trimmed by 1 base and J by 5 bases, 0 bases remained unmatched. Here the CDR3 DNA reads TGTGCCAGCAGTTACTACAGGGGAGATACGCAGTATTTT. It yields the protein CASSYYRGDTQYF.

V and J are TRBV12-3 or TRBV12-4 and TRBJ2-2, with D perhaps TRBD1 (6 bases). The V gene lost 0 bases and the J gene lost 2 bases, with 7 bases spanning the gap. The CDR3 extends over 15 amino acids. Here the CDR3 DNA reads TGTGCCAGCAGTTTAGCACAGGGCAACACCGGGGAGCTGTTTTTT. Protein: CASSLAQGNTGELFF.

The CDR3 DNA is TGTGCCAGCAGTATCGGGACACGGGATACGCAGTATTTT. This gives the protein CASSIGTRDTQYF. V usage is TRBV6-2 or TRBV6-3 and J usage is TRBJ2-3; possible D gene TRBD1, 6 bases. The ends were cut back, 5 bases at V and 6 bases at J, with 12 bases in the middle. The length of the CDR3 is 13 residues. Germline assignment: CDR1 MNHEY and CDR2 SVGEGT.

The rearrangement joins TRBV6-5 to TRBJ2-1, with TRBD2 matching over 7 bases. V dropped 1 base and J dropped 1; count of bases not matched to a gene: 1. The CDR3 extends over 15 amino acids. The V gene's germline CDR1 is MNHEY and CDR2 SVGAGI. The DNA of the CDR3 is TGTGCCAGCAGTTACTTTAGCGGGTCCTACAATGAGCAGTTCTTC. Amino acids: CASSYFSGSYNEQFF.

The J gene is TRBJ1-6, the V gene TRBV7-9, with D hard to call. This CDR3 region has 15 residues. The germline V gene encodes CDR1 SEHNR and CDR2 FQNEAQ (reference sequence). V lost 1 base and J 7 bases, leaving 11 bases between the germline ends. CDR3 residues: CASSLEAGINSPLHF. The CDR3 bases are TGTGCCAGCAGCTTAGAGGCGGGAATAAATTCACCCCTCCACTTT.

The chain combines TRBV6-5 with TRBJ2-7, with TRBD1 matching over 7 bases. Germline assignment: CDR1 MNHEY and CDR2 SVGAGI. The CDR3 sequence is 16 residues long. V dropped 0 bases and J dropped 2; count of bases not matched to a gene: 7. CDR3 coding DNA: TGTGCCAGCAGTTACTCGACAGGGCGGCCTACCTACGAGCAGTACTTC. It translates to CASSYSTGRPTYEQYF.